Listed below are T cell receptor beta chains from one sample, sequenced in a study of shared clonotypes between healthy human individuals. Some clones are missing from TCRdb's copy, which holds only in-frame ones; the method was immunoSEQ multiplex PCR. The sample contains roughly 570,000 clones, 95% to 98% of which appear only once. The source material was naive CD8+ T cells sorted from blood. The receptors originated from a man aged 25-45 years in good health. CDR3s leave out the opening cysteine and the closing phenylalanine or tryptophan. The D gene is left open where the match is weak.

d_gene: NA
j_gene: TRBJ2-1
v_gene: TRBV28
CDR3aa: ASSLAVGNEQF

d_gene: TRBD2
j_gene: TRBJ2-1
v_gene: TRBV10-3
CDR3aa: ASLDPAGVVEQF

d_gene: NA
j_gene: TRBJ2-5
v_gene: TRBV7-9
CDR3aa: ASSVKQSSDLETQY

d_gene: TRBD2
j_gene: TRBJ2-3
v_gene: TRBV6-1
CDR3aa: ASSALLAGMLDTQY

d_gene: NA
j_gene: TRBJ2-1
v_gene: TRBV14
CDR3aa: ASSPLWAGIKSNEQF

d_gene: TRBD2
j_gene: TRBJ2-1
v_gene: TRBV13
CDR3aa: ASSLRTSGNEQF

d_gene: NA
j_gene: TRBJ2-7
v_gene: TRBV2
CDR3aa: ASSDGPYEQY

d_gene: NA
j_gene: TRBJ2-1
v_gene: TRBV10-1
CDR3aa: ASSESGAYPGF

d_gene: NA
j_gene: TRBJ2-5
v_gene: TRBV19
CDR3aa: ASSRSRDEETQY

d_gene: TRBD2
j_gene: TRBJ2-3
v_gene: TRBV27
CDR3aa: ASSPLAGPGTDTQY

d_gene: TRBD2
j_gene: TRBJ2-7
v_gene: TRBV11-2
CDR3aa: ASSPRTSGRADEQY

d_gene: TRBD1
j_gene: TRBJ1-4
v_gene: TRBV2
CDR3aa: ASRRKPGQGPELF

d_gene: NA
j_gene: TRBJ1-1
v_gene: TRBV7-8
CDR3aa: ASSFPGRDKNTEAF

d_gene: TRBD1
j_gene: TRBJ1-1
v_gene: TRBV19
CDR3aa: ASSSTGEAF

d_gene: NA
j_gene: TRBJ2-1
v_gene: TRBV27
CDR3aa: ASQWSRGYNEQF

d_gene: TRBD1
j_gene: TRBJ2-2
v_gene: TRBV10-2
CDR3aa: ASRPGTGGGRTGELF

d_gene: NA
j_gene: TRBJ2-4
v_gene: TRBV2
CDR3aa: ASSEGKQNIQY

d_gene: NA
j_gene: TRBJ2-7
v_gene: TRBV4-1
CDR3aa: ASSQGAGWNYEQY

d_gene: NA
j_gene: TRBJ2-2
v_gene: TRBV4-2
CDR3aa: ASSLGGGELF

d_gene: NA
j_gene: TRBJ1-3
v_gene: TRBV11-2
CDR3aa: ASFGHSSSGNTIY

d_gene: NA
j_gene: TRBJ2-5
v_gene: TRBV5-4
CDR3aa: ASRVQDQETQY

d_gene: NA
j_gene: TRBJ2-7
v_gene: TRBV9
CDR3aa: ASSVYSSDEQY

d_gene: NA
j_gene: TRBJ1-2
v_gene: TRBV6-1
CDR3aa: ASSEAGQHYGYT

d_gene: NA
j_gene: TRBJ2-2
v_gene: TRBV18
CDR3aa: ASSPPRDFSTGELF

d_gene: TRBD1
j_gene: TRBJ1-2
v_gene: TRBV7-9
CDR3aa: ASSLNQDRDYGYT

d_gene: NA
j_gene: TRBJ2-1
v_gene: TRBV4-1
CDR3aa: ASSQDGGLREQF

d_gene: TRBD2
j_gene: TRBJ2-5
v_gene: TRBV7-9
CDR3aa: ASSLVWREVETQY

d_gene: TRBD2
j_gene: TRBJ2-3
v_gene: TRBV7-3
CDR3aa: ASSPSISGRSTDTQY

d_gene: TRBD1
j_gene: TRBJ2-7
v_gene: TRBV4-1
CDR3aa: ASSQDLGTGYYEQY

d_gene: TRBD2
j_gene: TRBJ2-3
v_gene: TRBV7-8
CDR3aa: ASSLVAGGLGVTDTQY

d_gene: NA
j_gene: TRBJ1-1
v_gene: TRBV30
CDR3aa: AWSVLQWGEAF

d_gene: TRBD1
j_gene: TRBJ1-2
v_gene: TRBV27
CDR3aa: ASSIGGQGYGYT

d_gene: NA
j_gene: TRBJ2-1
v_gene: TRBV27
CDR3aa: ASSPRDRSSYNEQF

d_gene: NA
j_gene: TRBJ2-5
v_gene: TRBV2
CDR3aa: ASSEETQY

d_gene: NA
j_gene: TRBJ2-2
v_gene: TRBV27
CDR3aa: ASRGLGDTGELF

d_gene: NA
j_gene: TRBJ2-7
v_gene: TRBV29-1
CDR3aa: SVRTDSSYEQY

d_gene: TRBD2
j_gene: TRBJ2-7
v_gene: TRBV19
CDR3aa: ASSSGSGLAGGEQY

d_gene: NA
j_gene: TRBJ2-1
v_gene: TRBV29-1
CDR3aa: SVEEYNEQF

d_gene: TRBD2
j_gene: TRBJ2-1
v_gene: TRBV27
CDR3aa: ASSIGKILRGDNEQF

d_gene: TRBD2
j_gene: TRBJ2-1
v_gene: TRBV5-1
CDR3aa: ASSPGLAGAPSSYNEQF

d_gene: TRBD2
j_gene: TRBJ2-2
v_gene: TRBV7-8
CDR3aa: ASSFPGGGVNTGELF

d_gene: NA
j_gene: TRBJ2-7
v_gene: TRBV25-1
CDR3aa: ASSASGYSYEQY

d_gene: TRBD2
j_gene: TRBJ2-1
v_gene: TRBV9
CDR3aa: ASSVTSGTYEQF

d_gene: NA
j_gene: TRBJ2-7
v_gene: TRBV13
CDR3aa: ASSLGRRTYEQY

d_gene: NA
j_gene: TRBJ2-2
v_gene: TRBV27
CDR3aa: ASGPGELF

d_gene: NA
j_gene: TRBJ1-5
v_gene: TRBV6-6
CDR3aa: ASSWEVNQPQH

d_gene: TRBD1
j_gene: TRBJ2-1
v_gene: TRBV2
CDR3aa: ASKGDRDSYNEQF

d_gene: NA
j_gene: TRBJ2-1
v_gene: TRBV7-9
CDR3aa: ASGGIEYNEQF

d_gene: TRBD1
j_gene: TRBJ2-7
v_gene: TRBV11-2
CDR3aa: ASSLGTGFYEQY

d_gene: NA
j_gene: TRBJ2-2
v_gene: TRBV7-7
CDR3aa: ASSLDENTGELF

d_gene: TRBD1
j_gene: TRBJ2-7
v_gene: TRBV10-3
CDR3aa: AISEPGTADRLYEQY

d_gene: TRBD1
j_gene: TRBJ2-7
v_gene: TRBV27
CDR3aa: ASSLTGGEVDYEQY

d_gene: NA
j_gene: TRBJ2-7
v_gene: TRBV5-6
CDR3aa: ASSTTGYLAYEQY

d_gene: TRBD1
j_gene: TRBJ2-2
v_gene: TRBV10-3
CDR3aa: AISPGTGNTGELF

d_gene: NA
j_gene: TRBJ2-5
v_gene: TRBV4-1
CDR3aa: ASSQDRAGETQY